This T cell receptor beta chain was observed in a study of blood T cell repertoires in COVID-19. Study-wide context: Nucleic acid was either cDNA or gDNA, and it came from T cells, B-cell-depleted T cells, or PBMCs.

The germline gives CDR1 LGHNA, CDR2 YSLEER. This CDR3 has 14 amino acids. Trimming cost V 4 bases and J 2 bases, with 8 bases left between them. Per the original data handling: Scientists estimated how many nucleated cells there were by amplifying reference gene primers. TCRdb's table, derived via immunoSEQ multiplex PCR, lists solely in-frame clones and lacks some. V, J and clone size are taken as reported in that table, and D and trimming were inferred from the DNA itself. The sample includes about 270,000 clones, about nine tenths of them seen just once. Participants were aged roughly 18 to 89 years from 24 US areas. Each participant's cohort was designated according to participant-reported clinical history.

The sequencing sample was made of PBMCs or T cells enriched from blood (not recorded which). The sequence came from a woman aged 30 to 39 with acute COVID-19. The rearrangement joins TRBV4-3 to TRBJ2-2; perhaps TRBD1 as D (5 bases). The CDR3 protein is CASSLDRNTGELFF. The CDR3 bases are TGCGCCAGCAGCCTAGACAGAAACACCGGGGAGCTGTTTTTT.